The T cell receptor (beta chain) described here comes from a study of spatial heterogeneity in lung cancer. Looking at the study overall: Mean representation of each unique TCR and UMI combination in the raw reads exceeded 9.5 occurrences. Study outcomes and limitations: In tumors, expanded intratumoral alpha and beta TCR counts tracked mutation counts.

TCR cDNA molecules were tagged individually, and each one carried a unique molecular identifier. Each CDR3 protein is one row after TCRdb ran MiXCR on the 5' RACE reads. This sample yields roughly 18,000 distinct CDR3 sequences, of which roughly a tenth are seen a single time; 20% to 25% belongs to the top ten. The table lists this clonotype with many counts. Its antigen remains unknown. Found in a library prepared for alpha chains, this beta chain is an off-target read, and its abundance has little meaning. Specified time point: sample taken at primary tumor resection. The donor group consisted of approximately 77 patients who had untreated, early-stage non-small cell lung cancer. Sequenced here: lung tumor tissue, sampled at surgery. This sequence originates from a female donor with early-stage non-small cell lung cancer.

This CDR3 reads CASSVDQYNEQFF. The CDR3 bases are TGTGCCAGCAGCGTAGATCAATACAATGAGCAGTTCTTC. V is TRBV9 and J is TRBJ2-1; D remains unclear. The CDR3 spans 13 residues. Germline loops: CDR1 SGDLS, CDR2 YYNGEE. The V end lost 0 bases, the J end lost 4 bases, and 5 bases lay between the germline ends. The whole variable domain, remainder taken from reference TRBV9 and TRBJ2-1, is DSGVTQTPKHLITATGQRVTLRCSPRSGDLSVYWYQQSLDQGLQFLIQYYNGEERAKGNILERFSAQQFPDLHSELNLSSLELGDSALYFCASSVDQYNEQFFGPGTRLTVL.